The 24 T cell receptor beta chains below were found in one sample sequenced in a study of T cells after yellow fever vaccination (dated by TCRdb to about 2019). This specimen's treatment or condition label, per the study, means: live attenuated yellow fever vaccine strain. Library generation was performed with 5' RACE. These reads were obtained on an Illumina NovaSeq 6000. The public reads were run again by TCRdb, first through fastp at Q25 and then through MiXCR, and only productive beta chains were kept. Identical CDR3 proteins give one entry, which carries the most common genes and DNA. The sample table shows hundreds of thousands of distinct CDR3 sequences, and around 13% are seen once. Jointly, the top ten make up 2.5% to 3.5% of the sample. The sequencing here drew on CD4+ T cells sorted from PBMCs, taken 15 days after the yellow fever booster vaccination. These receptor sequences come from a man between 18 and 29 years old who received the YFV17D yellow fever vaccine.

This chain links TRBV29-1 with TRBJ1-1; D not resolved. The CDR3 has 15 amino acids. V lost 1 base to trimming and J lost 0 bases, with 12 bases between them. Germline V lookup: CDR1 SQVTM, CDR2 ANQGSEA. CDR3 DNA sequence: TGCAGCGTTGAAGTACACAGTGGGTTGAACACTGAAGCTTTCTTT. This translates into CSVEVHSGLNTEAFF.

The chain has TRBV30 and TRBJ1-2; TRBD1 aligns across 8 bases. This CDR3 contains 13 residues. Trimming removed 1 base from V and 4 bases from J; junction bases left unmatched: 2. The germline CDR1 and CDR2 sequences are GTSNPN and SVGIG (reference sequence). This CDR3 is CAWSADRVYGYTF. The CDR3 bases are TGTGCCTGGAGTGCGGACAGGGTCTATGGCTACACCTTC.

This chain joins TRBV5-1 and TRBJ2-7; tentatively, D is TRBD2 (6 bases). CDR1 and CDR2 (germline): SGHRS, YFSETQ. V gave up 0 bases and J gave up 0 bases, with 7 bases separating them. The CDR3 has 14 residues. Here the CDR3 DNA reads TGCGCCAGCAGCTTGGCTAGCGCCTCCTACGAGCAGTACTTC. Translating gives CASSLASASYEQYF.

This clonotype appeared many times. The chain couples TRBV29-1 to TRBJ2-2, with D possibly being TRBD2 (5 bases). V was shortened by 4 bases and J by 5 bases, with 14 bases between the two germline ends. Looked up from germline, CDR1 is SQVTM and CDR2 is ANQGSEA. There are 14 residues in the CDR3. CDR3 protein: CSVAARADTGELFF. Written as DNA, the CDR3 is TGCAGCGTTGCTGCGAGGGCAGATACCGGGGAGCTGTTTTTT.

The genes are TRBV6-2 or TRBV6-3 and TRBJ2-7, with 9 positions matching TRBD1. The CDR3 spans 16 residues. The germline V gene has CDR1 MNHEY and CDR2 SVGEGT. V shed 6 bases and J 1 base; nucleotides not matched to a gene: 10. The CDR3 protein is CASSETGTGRSYEQYF. The CDR3 nucleotides read TGTGCCAGCAGCGAGACCGGGACAGGGAGGTCCTACGAGCAGTACTTC.

This clonotype was observed a handful of times. This chain connects TRBV20-1 to TRBJ2-1; TRBD1 aligns across 9 bases. CDR3 length: 12 amino acids. Germline values: CDR1 DFQATT, CDR2 SNEGSKA (reference sequence). The CDR3 DNA reads TGCAGATGCGACAGGGGGTCATATGAGCAGTTCTTC. The encoded protein is CRCDRGSYEQFF.

This clonotype was recorded many times. This chain uses TRBV12-3 or TRBV12-4 with TRBJ1-5; D not resolved. The V end was cut by 8 bases, the J end by 7 bases, with 9 bases between. The CDR3 has 11 amino acids. CDR3 region: CASGSGQPQHF. The CDR3, as DNA: TGTGCCAGCGGGAGCGGGCAGCCCCAGCATTTT.

The chain joins TRBV11-2 to TRBJ2-3; D may be TRBD2 (5 bases). The V end was cut by 6 bases, the J end by 0 bases, with 13 bases between. Germline lookup yields CDR1 SGHAT and CDR2 FQNNGV. The CDR3 totals 15 residues. The CDR3 loop reads CASRGSGSSTDTQYF. The DNA of the CDR3 is TGTGCCAGCAGAGGAAGCGGATCTAGCACAGATACGCAGTATTTT.

The chain joins TRBV5-1 to TRBJ2-1; 8 bases fit TRBD2. The CDR3 has 16 residues. The V gene end was trimmed by 4 bases and the J gene end by 4 bases; junction bases not matched to a gene: 10. Germline V gives CDR1 SGHRS, CDR2 YFSETQ. Here the CDR3 reads CASSRLGSGTYNEQFF. The CDR3 DNA reads TGCGCCAGCAGCCGCCTTGGTAGCGGGACTTACAATGAGCAGTTCTTC.

This clonotype turned up a few times. The V gene is TRBV12-3 or TRBV12-4, the J gene TRBJ1-2; 9 bases align to TRBD1. This CDR3 has 16 amino acids. J lost 0 bases, V lost 5 bases, and 7 bases had no gene match. The CDR3, as DNA: TGTGCCAGCAGTCTTCGAGGGACAGGGCCTAACTATGGCTACACCTTC. This gives the protein CASSLRGTGPNYGYTF.

In its sample, this clonotype was seen a few times. CDR3 nucleotide sequence: TGCGCCAGCAGCCAAGATTCCCCGACTTTACTGGGTGAGCAGTTCTTC. This codes for CASSQDSPTLLGEQFF. The rearrangement uses TRBV4-3 and TRBJ2-1; the D is unclear. V was cut by 0 bases and J by 9 bases, with 18 bases left in between. The CDR3 spans 16 residues. From germline, CDR1 is LGHNA and CDR2 YSLEER.

This clonotype turned up a few times. The genes are TRBV2 and TRBJ1-5; no clear D. From germline, CDR1 is SNHLY and CDR2 FYNNEI. V was pared by 4 bases and J by 1 base, with 8 bases between. This CDR3 comprises 14 residues. CDR3 in amino acids: CASSVRLSNQPQHF. DNA of the CDR3: TGTGCCAGCAGTGTGCGACTAAGCAATCAGCCCCAGCATTTT.

This clonotype has ten or more counts. The chain recombines TRBV4-3 with TRBJ2-7, with D possibly called TRBD1 or TRBD2 (5 bases each). V was clipped by 4 bases and J by 0 bases, with 16 bases between them. Germline CDR1 and CDR2: LGHNA and YSLEER. This CDR3 contains 16 residues. The CDR3 DNA follows: TGCGCCAGCAGCCGCGGACACGGGGACCGCTCCTACGAGCAGTACTTC. Its protein is CASSRGHGDRSYEQYF.

This chain connects TRBV5-6 to TRBJ2-3; the D is unclear. The V gene's germline CDR1 is SGHDT and CDR2 YYEEEE. This CDR3 contains 13 residues. Trimming shortened V by 3 bases and J by 4 bases, and 9 bases separated the two germline ends. The CDR3 loop is CASSSVGSDTQYF. CDR3 in DNA: TGTGCCAGCAGCTCGGTGGGGTCAGATACGCAGTATTTT. Using reference TRBV5-6 and TRBJ2-3 for the parts outside the CDR3, the full variable domain is DAGVTQSPTHLIKTRGQQVTLRCSPKSGHDTVSWYQQALGQGPQFIFQYYEEEERQRGNFPDRFSGHQFPNYSSELNVNALLLGDSALYLCASSSVGSDTQYFGPGTRLTVL.

This clonotype was seen ten or more times. In DNA form, the CDR3 reads TGTGCCAGCAGTGTATCTCCCGGGGGCCGATCACCCCTCCACTTT. This codes for CASSVSPGGRSPLHF. The chain is built from TRBV12-3 or TRBV12-4 and TRBJ1-6; D possibly corresponds to TRBD1 (6 bases). This CDR3 region has 15 residues. The V end lost 5 bases, the J end lost 10 bases, and 18 bases lay between the germline ends.

The chain uses TRBV7-2 and TRBJ2-5, with D possibly being TRBD2 (6 bases). The V gene lost 1 base and the J gene lost 0 bases, with 15 bases spanning the gap. Germline-derived CDR1 and CDR2 are SGHTA and FQGNSA. There are 17 residues in the CDR3. The CDR3 DNA sequence: TGTGCCAGCAGCTTAGGTGGCGGGGCTCGGTACCAAGAGACCCAGTACTTC. It encodes CASSLGGGARYQETQYF. Full variable domain (rest looked up from reference TRBV7-2 and TRBJ2-5): GAGVSQSPSNKVTEKGKDVELRCDPISGHTALYWYRQSLGQGLEFLIYFQGNSAPDKSGLPSDRFSAERTGGSVSTLTIQRTQQEDSAVYLCASSLGGGARYQETQYFGPGTRLLVL.

CDR3 coding DNA: TGCAGTGCGACATCGGACATTTACAATTCACCCCTCCACTTT. Translated, it gives CSATSDIYNSPLHF. The V and J genes are TRBV20-1 and TRBJ1-6; D might be TRBD1 (5 bases). Germline CDR1 and CDR2: DFQATT and SNEGSKA (reference sequence). CDR3 length: 14 amino acids. Trimming cost V 6 bases and J 7 bases, with 16 bases left between them.

The chain uses TRBV5-5 and TRBJ2-1, with D unclear. Germline-derived CDR1 and CDR2 are SGHKS and YYEKEE (reference sequence). The CDR3 sequence is 15 residues long. Trimming left V 4 bases short and J 3 bases short, with 14 bases between. CDR3 sequence: CASSRLVGNYNEQFF. Here the CDR3 DNA reads TGTGCCAGCAGCAGGCTAGTGGGAAACTACAATGAGCAGTTCTTC.

This chain links TRBV20-1 with TRBJ2-5, with TRBD1 matching 8 bases. Losses at the gene ends were 6 bases for V and 4 bases for J; bases not matched to a gene: 4. CDR3 length equals 12 residues. The germline gives CDR1 DFQATT, CDR2 SNEGSKA (reference sequence). In DNA, the CDR3 is TGCAGTGCGCCGGACAGGGCAGAGACCCAGTACTTC. It yields the protein CSAPDRAETQYF.

There are a few counts of this clonotype. This chain connects TRBV6-2 or TRBV6-3 to TRBJ1-5, with D unresolved. The CDR3 sequence is 16 residues long. Trimming removed 5 bases from V and 2 bases from J, with 16 bases in between. Germline V gene lookup returns CDR1 MNHEY and CDR2 SVGEGT. The CDR3 loop is CASSRLWREGNQPQHF. The CDR3 coding sequence is TGTGCCAGCAGTAGGCTTTGGCGTGAGGGCAATCAGCCCCAGCATTTT.

This clonotype has more than one count but fewer than ten. The chain has TRBV7-2 and TRBJ2-3; perhaps TRBD2 as D (5 bases). The length of the CDR3 is 14 residues. CDR1 SGHTA and CDR2 FQGNSA come from the germline V gene. V was cut by 1 base and J by 5 bases, with 10 bases left in between. CDR3: CASSLEGDRDTQYF. CDR3 in DNA: TGTGCCAGCAGCTTAGAGGGAGACCGAGATACGCAGTATTTT.

This clonotype was recorded a few times. CDR3 protein: CASSPPAGSADTQYF. The CDR3, as DNA: TGTGCCAGCTCACCACCGGCCGGGAGTGCGGATACGCAGTATTTT. This chain uses TRBV18 with TRBJ2-3; D is possibly TRBD2 (6 bases). The CDR3 spans 15 residues. From germline, CDR1 is KGHSH and CDR2 LQKENI. V lost 0 bases and J lost 6, with 13 bases in between.

This clonotype was counted only a few times. The chain recombines TRBV7-7 with TRBJ2-3, with 8 bases fitting TRBD2. Germline values: CDR1 SSHAT, CDR2 FNYEAQ (reference sequence). The junction had 14 bases not matched to a gene; V was cut back by 5 bases and J by 4 bases. There are 17 residues in the CDR3. CDR3 residues: CASSPREGRPQSDTQYF. As DNA, the CDR3 is TGTGCCAGCAGCCCCCGGGAGGGCCGACCGCAGTCAGATACGCAGTATTTT.

The chain is built from TRBV19 and TRBJ1-5, with a weak D call TRBD1 (5 bases). Germline-derived CDR1 and CDR2 are LNHDA and SQIVND (reference sequence). Trimming removed 6 bases at V and 7 bases at J, with 13 bases between. The CDR3 loop spans 13 amino acids. The CDR3 bases are TGTGCCAGTAGAGCGCAGGGCCACCAGCCCCAGCATTTT. This sequence encodes CASRAQGHQPQHF.